This TCR beta chain was documented in a study of blood T cells in healthy people across ages. Primed by a sample-barcoded 5' primer and a J-beta primer mix, a second PCR proceeded for about 6 to 12 cycles. TCRdb processed the 5' RACE reads anew with MiXCR; each CDR3 protein has one entry. The sample gives more than 800,000 distinct CDR3 sequences, around 43% of which show up once; approximately 17% is in the top ten. Every sample yielded at least 6 million isolated PBMCs. Germline lookup yields CDR1 DFQATT and CDR2 SNEGSKA (reference sequence). Unmatched junction bases numbered 10, after V lost 5 bases and J lost 6 bases. The CDR3 has 14 residues.

The V call is TRBV20-1, the J call TRBJ2-3, with 8 bases lining up with TRBD1. The receptor was isolated from a woman in her fifties or sixties in good health. The specimen was blood. This CDR3 is CSARLQGAVDTQYF. The CDR3 DNA follows: TGCAGTGCTCGTCTGCAGGGGGCAGTGGATACGCAGTATTTT.